Below, 25 T cell receptor beta chains from the same sample are listed, as sequenced in a study of T cell clusters in autoimmune cytopenias. TRB rearrangements were amplified by touch-down multiplex PCR with mixed TRB-A/B primers. Reanalyzing the multiplex PCR reads, TCRdb keeps one entry per CDR3 protein, without DNA. The sample includes roughly 8,400 distinct CDR3 sequences. Each sample's input was approximately 270 ng genomic DNA, 38,000 or so genome equivalents. Sequencing was carried out using peripheral blood. The receptor set was obtained from a human donor with an autoimmune cytopenia or autoimmune hepatitis (not recorded which).

The chain recombines TRBV6-1 with TRBJ2-7. CDR3 length: 14 residues. CDR1 is MNHNS, CDR2 SASEGT, per germline. The CDR3 here is CASSVEDLSYEQYF.

This chain uses TRBV28 with TRBJ1-5; the TCRdb call, TRBD1, lacks DNA for checking. CDR3 length: 15 residues. The germline CDR1 and CDR2 sequences are MDHEN and SYDVKM. The CDR3 sequence: CASRPGQLSNQPQHF.

This chain joins TRBV20-1 and TRBJ2-7; no DNA is available, so the TRBD1 call from TCRdb remains unchecked. The CDR3 sequence is 15 residues long. Per the germline V gene, CDR1 is DFQATT and CDR2 is SNEGSKA (reference sequence). The CDR3 sequence is CSALAPGQGQYEQYF.

The J gene is TRBJ1-1, the V gene TRBV27; without DNA, the TCRdb call of TRBD1 cannot be checked. The CDR3 is 15 amino acids. Germline V gene data show CDR1 as MNHEY and CDR2 as SMNVEV (reference sequence). Here the CDR3 reads CASSSNGNWDTEAFF.

This rearrangement joins TRBV18 to TRBJ2-7; TCRdb names TRBD1, which stays unverified in the absence of DNA. CDR1 is KGHSH, CDR2 LQKENI, per germline. This CDR3 region has 16 residues. CDR3 loop: CASSPPNRGPSYEQYF.

By frequency, this clonotype registers medium-sized (0.01 to 0.1%). This chain uses TRBV30 with TRBJ2-5; TCRdb indicates TRBD2, and absent DNA this call remains unverified. This CDR3 contains 13 residues. CDR1 and CDR2 from the germline V gene are GTSNPN and SVGIG (reference sequence). CDR3 residues: CAWRRELQETQYF.

The gene calls are TRBV20-1 and TRBJ2-2; TCRdb returns TRBD1, unconfirmable since there is no DNA. This CDR3 contains 16 residues. The germline V gene has CDR1 DFQATT and CDR2 SNEGSKA (reference sequence). CDR3 residues: CSARDRADLNTGELFF.

The chain combines TRBV27 with TRBJ2-7; TCRdb proposes TRBD2, but this gene call is untestable without DNA. Germline V gene sequence: CDR1 MNHEY, CDR2 SMNVEV (reference sequence). The CDR3 runs to 14 residues. The CDR3 is CASSLRGGLYEQYF.

This clonotype is deemed medium-sized (0.01 to 0.1%) by its frequency. The V gene is TRBV19, the J gene TRBJ2-3; the TCRdb D gene call, TRBD1, has no DNA to confirm it. Per germline, CDR1 LNHDA and CDR2 SQIVND (reference sequence). The CDR3 contains 14 residues. Here the CDR3 reads CASTETASTDTQYF.

The chain carries TRBV20-1 and TRBJ2-1. This CDR3 has 14 amino acids. The germline CDR1 and CDR2 sequences are DFQATT and SNEGSKA (reference sequence). The CDR3 protein is CSASAGSSYNEQFF.

The V and J genes are TRBV20-1 and TRBJ2-5; TCRdb indicates TRBD2, and absent DNA this call remains unverified. The CDR3 loop spans 15 amino acids. Germline-derived CDR1 and CDR2 are DFQATT and SNEGSKA (reference sequence). The CDR3 sequence: CSARKGPLYQETQYF.

According to its frequency, this clonotype is medium-sized (0.01 to 0.1%). V is TRBV20-1 and J is TRBJ2-7; TCRdb selects TRBD1, and the lack of DNA leaves this call unchecked. This CDR3 contains 14 residues. The germline CDR1 and CDR2 sequences are DFQATT and SNEGSKA (reference sequence). The CDR3 sequence is CSARDGGASYEQYF.

The genes are TRBV7-9 and TRBJ1-1; TCRdb's D call, TRBD1, is unchecked because there is no DNA. The CDR3 has 18 amino acids. Germline CDR1 and CDR2: SEHNR and FQNEAQ (reference sequence). CDR3 amino acids: CASSLATEQGRGDTEAFF.

This clonotype counts as medium-sized (0.01 to 0.1%) by frequency. The chain recombines TRBV29-1 with TRBJ2-5; TCRdb indicates TRBD1, and absent DNA this call remains unverified. Germline-derived CDR1 and CDR2 are SQVTM and ANQGSEA. The CDR3 loop spans 16 amino acids. This CDR3 reads CSVDLRDRGGQETQYF.

The gene calls are TRBV12-3 or TRBV12-4 and TRBJ2-7; without DNA, the TCRdb call of TRBD1 cannot be checked. This CDR3 is built from 17 residues. CDR3 amino acids: CASSAISPAGFAYEQYF.

The CDR3 loop is CASSLILAGGPRDTQYF. The chain carries TRBV12-3 or TRBV12-4 and TRBJ2-3; checking the TCRdb D call of TRBD2 is not possible without DNA. This CDR3 is 17 amino acids long.

This clonotype registers medium-sized by frequency. The CDR3 protein is CASSLTGTRTDTQYF. The gene calls are TRBV19 and TRBJ2-3; the TRBD1 assignment by TCRdb is unverifiable without DNA. Per the germline V gene, CDR1 is LNHDA and CDR2 is SQIVND (reference sequence). The CDR3 spans 15 residues.

The chain uses TRBV30 and TRBJ2-3; absent DNA, TCRdb's TRBD1 call cannot be checked. Germline V lookup: CDR1 GTSNPN, CDR2 SVGIG (reference sequence). The CDR3 has 15 amino acids. The CDR3 region is CAWRETGSRTDTQYF.

The CDR3 sequence: CASSLGNEQFF. This sequence joins TRBV5-6 and TRBJ2-1. This CDR3 is built from 11 residues. CDR1 and CDR2 (germline): SGHDT, YYEEEE. Using reference TRBV5-6 and TRBJ2-1 for the parts outside the CDR3, the full variable domain is DAGVTQSPTHLIKTRGQQVTLRCSPKSGHDTVSWYQQALGQGPQFIFQYYEEEERQRGNFPDRFSGHQFPNYSSELNVNALLLGDSALYLCASSLGNEQFFGPGTRLTVL.

The chain has TRBV19 and TRBJ1-2; TCRdb picks TRBD1, but there is no DNA to check that call. This CDR3 spans 15 amino acids. Germline V gene lookup returns CDR1 LNHDA and CDR2 SQIVND (reference sequence). CDR3 amino acids: CASSITSDRDDGYTF.

The chain couples TRBV5-1 to TRBJ1-2; TCRdb's D call, TRBD1, is unchecked because there is no DNA. CDR1 is SGHRS and CDR2 is YFSETQ in the germline V gene. This CDR3 is built from 13 residues. The CDR3 loop reads CASSLAQGYGYTF. Combining the CDR3 with reference TRBV5-1 and TRBJ1-2 gives the whole variable domain KAGVTQTPRYLIKTRGQQVTLSCSPISGHRSVSWYQQTPGQGLQFLFEYFSETQRNKGNFPGRFSGRQFSNSRSEMNVSTLELGDSALYLCASSLAQGYGYTFGSGTRLTVV.

This chain joins TRBV27 and TRBJ1-1; TCRdb's D call of TRBD1 is untestable without DNA. The CDR3 is 16 amino acids. The V gene's germline CDR1 is MNHEY and CDR2 SMNVEV (reference sequence). CDR3 protein: CASSPPPGAMNTEAFF.

The CDR3 protein is CAISENRGTGGAYEQYF. This rearrangement joins TRBV10-3 to TRBJ2-7; TCRdb lists TRBD1, though no DNA is available to test this call. CDR1 is ENHRY, CDR2 SYGVKD, per germline. The CDR3 totals 17 residues.

The chain has TRBV27 and TRBJ1-1; absent DNA, TCRdb's TRBD1 call cannot be checked. The CDR3 length is 15 residues. Germline assignment: CDR1 MNHEY and CDR2 SMNVEV (reference sequence). CDR3: CASSKHGQGGTEAFF.

The chain has TRBV11-2 and TRBJ1-1; checking the TCRdb D call of TRBD1 is not possible without DNA. There are 15 residues in the CDR3. Germline assignment: CDR1 SGHAT and CDR2 FQNNGV. CDR3 sequence reads: CASSLDAGSYTEAFF.